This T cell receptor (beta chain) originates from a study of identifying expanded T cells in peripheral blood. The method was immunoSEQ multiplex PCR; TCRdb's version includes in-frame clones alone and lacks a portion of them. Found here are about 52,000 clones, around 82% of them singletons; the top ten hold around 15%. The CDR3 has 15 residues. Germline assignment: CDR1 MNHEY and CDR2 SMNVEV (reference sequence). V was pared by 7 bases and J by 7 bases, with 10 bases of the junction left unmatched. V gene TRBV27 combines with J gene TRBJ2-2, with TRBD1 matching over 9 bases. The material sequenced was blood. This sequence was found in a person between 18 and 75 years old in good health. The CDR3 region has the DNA TGTGCCAGCAACCAAAACAGGGGGCATAGCGGGGAGCTGTTTTTT. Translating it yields CASNQNRGHSGELFF.